This T cell receptor beta chain was captured by sequencing in a study of blood T cells in healthy people across ages (dated by TCRdb to 2014 to 2015). General notes on the study: In model experiments, roughly one uniquely barcoded TCR beta cDNA molecule per two T cells was captured by template switching. To track age-related changes in TCR beta repertoire diversity, the study relied on deep sequencing normalized with unique cDNA molecular identifiers. The donors were divided into four age groups: young (average approximately 15 years), middle-aged (approximately 39), aged (approximately 62) and long-lived (approximately 74). Donors of different ages were randomly distributed across sequencing lanes to avoid experimental bias. For two donors (one aged 18 to 30 and one aged 80 or older), the study analyzed two additional independent replicas of 1 million unique cDNA reads from the same blood draw. Overall study results and their limits: Compared with the aged group, the long-lived group had more naive CD4+ T cells, fewer expanded clones and increased TCR diversity, a pattern suggesting age selection. Total diversity estimates from one million sequenced T cells were considered lower bounds and underestimates. Because profiling used bulk unsorted PBMCs, naive and antigen-experienced compartments could not be compared conclusively. Observed TCR beta diversity per million T cells fell roughly linearly with age, and a significant reduction was already apparent by age around 39. The CMV infection status of donors was not known, potentially confounding age-related changes in expanded clonotypes. The percentage of naive T cells measured by flow cytometry correlated strongly with observed TCR beta diversity.

This clonotype was detected a few times. Its antigen is not yet known. Nothing much larger sits one base from this clone, and base qualities are not available. Receptor libraries were prepared by 5' RACE. Sequencing used an Illumina HiSeq 2500. A second PCR of about 6 to 12 cycles was run with a J-beta primer mix and a sample-barcoded 5' primer. Each TCR beta cDNA molecule received a unique molecular identifier from a template-switch 5' adaptor carrying 12 random nucleotides. Each sample yielded at least 3 million CDR3-containing paired-end reads. All of the RNA was converted into first-strand cDNA using the Mint cDNA synthesis kit, with a TRBC-specific oligonucleotide serving as the primer. After uracil-DNA glycosylase treatment, a first 18-cycle PCR used universal primers M1SS and BC2_uni_R on all cDNA. As for the original processing: Each sample was normalized by randomly selecting 1 million high-quality reads, each carrying a distinct molecular identifier. Reads with shared molecular identifiers were discarded instead of being binned into consensus sequences. MiTCR, with a Q25 quality threshold and the strictest error-elimination algorithm, was used for CDR3 identification, clonotype clustering and error correction. A nonparametric unseen species model with Euler transformation was used to estimate lower-bound total TCR beta diversity. Using fastp at Q25 and MiXCR, TCRdb reprocessed the public reads and kept productive beta chains. For every CDR3 protein sequence, its rows merge into one entry that carries the most common genes and DNA. V and J calls and clone size were set by TCRdb, not the authors. The sample table shows over 1.5 million distinct CDR3 sequences, and approximately 50% are seen once. The biggest ten clones account for approximately 2.1% of the sample.

Donors were 30 to 45 systemically healthy Caucasian individuals from Russia aged roughly 6 to 95 years. Approximately 10 milliliters of peripheral blood were collected from each donor into EDTA-treated Vacutainer tubes. Ficoll-Paque density-gradient centrifugation was used to isolate PBMCs, with at least 6.5 million obtained per sample. Total RNA, at least 5.5 micrograms per sample, was extracted from PBMCs with Trizol reagent. For every donor, an aliquot of PBMCs went through flow cytometry to measure the percentages of naive CD45RAhigh/CD27high T cells. Sample: blood. The source of this sequence is a woman in her thirties or forties in good health.

The sequenced DNA: TGTGCCAGCAGTACAGGGGGGCGTGAGCAGTTCTTC. Its protein is CASSTGGREQFF. Recombination connected TRBV28 to TRBJ2-1, with 8 bases in between that match TRBD1. Trimming removed 5 bases from V and 9 bases from J; the gene matches leave 3 bases unexplained. The CDR3 numbers 12 residues from cysteine through phenylalanine. This entry keeps only the CDR3 DNA: 36 bases, framed from base 1. Reading the germline V gene gives CDR1 MDHEN and CDR2 SYDVKM.